Presented here are 12 T cell receptor beta chains from one specimen sequenced in a study of blood T cell repertoires in COVID-19. The data were produced by immunoSEQ multiplex PCR, yet TCRdb's version contains in-frame clones alone and is incomplete. The sample comprises a few hundred thousand clones, about 88% of which are singletons, and about 3% rests with the top ten. Sample: peripheral blood. All receptors derive from a human donor in a cohort sampled during active COVID-19.

The rearrangement joins TRBV7-2 to TRBJ1-1, with 8 bases identical to TRBD1. V was pared by 5 bases and J by 4 bases, with 9 bases of the junction left unmatched. The CDR3 has 15 amino acids. Germline V gene data show CDR1 as SGHTA and CDR2 as FQGNSA. CDR3 protein: CASSRDRSLSTEAFF. Written as DNA, the CDR3 is TGTGCCAGCAGCAGGGACAGGTCCCTGAGCACTGAAGCTTTCTTT.

The sample holds many counts of this clone. This chain joins TRBV6-5 and TRBJ2-7, with 14 bases aligning to TRBD2. V lost 6 bases and J lost 2; bases outside the gene matches: 3. There are 15 residues in the CDR3. The germline gives CDR1 MNHEY, CDR2 SVGAGI. CDR3 loop: CASRTGLAGAYEQYF. The CDR3 nucleotides are TGTGCCAGCAGGACGGGACTAGCGGGAGCCTACGAGCAGTACTTC.

The chain combines TRBV9 with TRBJ2-3; 8 bases match TRBD2. The V gene end was trimmed by 4 bases and the J gene end by 1 base; junction bases not matched to a gene: 5. CDR3 length: 15 residues. Germline-derived CDR1 and CDR2 are SGDLS and YYNGEE. DNA of the CDR3: TGTGCCAGCAGCCCCGAAGCGGGGGGCACAGATACGCAGTATTTT. Its translation is CASSPEAGGTDTQYF. The variable domain in full, with the rest retrieved from reference TRBV9 and TRBJ2-3, is DSGVTQTPKHLITATGQRVTLRCSPRSGDLSVYWYQQSLDQGLQFLIQYYNGEERAKGNILERFSAQQFPDLHSELNLSSLELGDSALYFCASSPEAGGTDTQYFGPGTRLTVL.

This chain uses TRBV19 with TRBJ1-2; no definite D call. V was pared by 5 bases and J by 8 bases, with 9 bases between. The CDR3 loop spans 11 amino acids. Per germline, CDR1 LNHDA and CDR2 SQIVND (reference sequence). CDR3 protein: CASSWGGGYTF. The CDR3 bases are TGTGCCAGTAGTTGGGGAGGAGGCTACACCTTC.

The chain recombines TRBV5-3 with TRBJ1-1; perhaps TRBD1 as D (5 bases). TRBV5-3 is an ORF, and what it does is uncertain. The V end was cut by 0 bases, the J end by 5 bases, with 11 bases between. CDR3 length: 14 amino acids. The chain's CDR3 is CARSLGAGRTEAFF. The CDR3 DNA is TGTGCCAGAAGCTTGGGGGCAGGGCGGACTGAAGCTTTCTTT.

This clone has only a few counts. The V call is TRBV7-2, the J call TRBJ2-5; TRBD2 is a possible D gene (7 bases). The CDR3 runs 14 residues. V lost 3 bases to trimming and J lost 5 bases, with 13 bases between them. Germline loops: CDR1 SGHTA, CDR2 FQGNSA. CDR3 nucleotides: TGTGCCAGCAGCTTCGGGGGGCGCCGGGAGACCCAGTACTTC. Amino acid sequence: CASSFGGRRETQYF.

The V and J genes are TRBV29-1 and TRBJ1-3; the D is unclear. The length of the CDR3 is 15 residues. From germline, CDR1 is SQVTM and CDR2 ANQGSEA. Trimming stripped 2 bases from V and 0 bases from J, with 11 bases between. CDR3 nucleotides: TGCAGCGTTGAAAGCTATAGCCGCTCTGGAAACACCATATATTTT. Translation gives CSVESYSRSGNTIYF.

The V and J genes are TRBV19 and TRBJ2-5, with 10 bases fitting TRBD2. The germline CDR1 and CDR2 sequences are LNHDA and SQIVND (reference sequence). This CDR3 is built from 17 residues. The V segment lost 3 bases and the J segment 5 bases; nucleotides outside the gene matches: 12. Here the CDR3 reads CASSISDPSGSRETQYF. The CDR3 DNA follows: TGTGCCAGTAGTATTTCGGATCCTAGCGGGAGTCGGGAGACCCAGTACTTC.

The rearrangement links TRBV5-1 to TRBJ2-1; 7 nucleotides line up with TRBD2. Unmatched junction bases numbered 6, after V lost 2 bases and J lost 4 bases. Germline-derived CDR1 and CDR2 are SGHRS and YFSETQ. The CDR3 contains 15 residues. The CDR3 region is CASSFASGDYNEQFF. CDR3 in DNA: TGCGCCAGCAGCTTTGCTAGCGGAGATTACAATGAGCAGTTCTTC.

The chain joins TRBV7-8 to TRBJ2-4, with 7 bases fitting TRBD1. Germline values: CDR1 SGHVS, CDR2 FQNEAQ. This CDR3 contains 16 residues. Unmatched junction bases numbered 7, after V lost 1 base and J lost 4 bases. CDR3 in amino acids: CASSLGVSTGKNIQYF. In nucleotides, the CDR3 is TGTGCCAGCAGCTTAGGCGTTTCGACAGGGAAAAACATTCAGTACTTC. Combining the CDR3 with reference TRBV7-8 and TRBJ2-4 gives the whole variable domain GAGVSQSPRYKVAKRGQDVALRCDPISGHVSLFWYQQALGQGPEFLTYFQNEAQLDKSGLPSDRFFAERPEGSVSTLKIQRTQQEDSAVYLCASSLGVSTGKNIQYFGAGTRLSVL.

This chain joins TRBV7-9 and TRBJ2-1; 10 bases align to TRBD2. The CDR3 runs 15 residues. J lost 7 bases, V lost 2 bases, and 5 bases had no gene match. The germline V gene encodes CDR1 SEHNR and CDR2 FQNEAQ (reference sequence). The CDR3 coding sequence is TGTGCCAGCAGCTTATTGGCTAGCGGGGGTAATGAGCAGTTCTTC. It yields the protein CASSLLASGGNEQFF.

The gene calls are TRBV13 and TRBJ2-7; TRBD1 is a possible D gene (6 bases). Germline CDR1 and CDR2: PRHDT and FYEKMQ (reference sequence). The CDR3 has 15 amino acids. The ends were cut back, 5 bases at V and 2 bases at J, with 16 bases in the middle. The CDR3 spells CASSPRTEMAYEQYF. CDR3 nucleotides: TGTGCCAGCAGCCCCAGGACAGAGATGGCCTACGAGCAGTACTTC.